This T cell receptor (beta chain) was captured by sequencing in a study of molecular identifiers for immune sequencing clone quantification. CDR3 length: 13 amino acids. The germline V gene has CDR1 PRHDT and CDR2 FYEKMQ (reference sequence). Naive CD8 T cell sorting was performed on the CD8+CD4-CCR7+CD45RA+ phenotype. Concerning this clonotype itself: It may be a read error: a sequence one base away is much more abundant.

TCRdb reanalysed the PCR reads using MiXCR and keeps one entry per CDR3 protein. Here the sample spans hundreds of thousands of distinct CDR3 sequences, about 25% being singletons. This chain links TRBV13 with TRBJ2-2; possible D gene TRBD2, 6 bases. The clonotype originates from a human donor in good health. Some libraries in this study had Jurkat cell RNA spiked in. The specimen sequenced was naive CD8+ T cells from blood, with Jurkat cell RNA spiked in. Subset defined: FACS-sorted CD8+CD4-CCR7+CD45RA+ naive T cells. The CDR3 DNA follows: TGTGCCAGCGGGTTACAGAACACCGGGGGGCTGTTTTTT. It codes for CASGLQNTGGLFF.